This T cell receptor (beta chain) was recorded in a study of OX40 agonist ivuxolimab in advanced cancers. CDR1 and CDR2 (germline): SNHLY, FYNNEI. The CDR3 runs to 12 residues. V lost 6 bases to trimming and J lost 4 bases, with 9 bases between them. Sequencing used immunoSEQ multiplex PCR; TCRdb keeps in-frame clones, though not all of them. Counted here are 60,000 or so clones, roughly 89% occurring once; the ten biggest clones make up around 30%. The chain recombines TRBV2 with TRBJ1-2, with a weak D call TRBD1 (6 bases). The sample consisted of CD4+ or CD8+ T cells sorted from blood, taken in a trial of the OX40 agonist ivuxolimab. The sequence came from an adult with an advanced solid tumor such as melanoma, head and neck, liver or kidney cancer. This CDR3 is CASRDRSYGYTF. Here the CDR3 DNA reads TGTGCCAGCAGGGACAGATCCTATGGCTACACCTTC.